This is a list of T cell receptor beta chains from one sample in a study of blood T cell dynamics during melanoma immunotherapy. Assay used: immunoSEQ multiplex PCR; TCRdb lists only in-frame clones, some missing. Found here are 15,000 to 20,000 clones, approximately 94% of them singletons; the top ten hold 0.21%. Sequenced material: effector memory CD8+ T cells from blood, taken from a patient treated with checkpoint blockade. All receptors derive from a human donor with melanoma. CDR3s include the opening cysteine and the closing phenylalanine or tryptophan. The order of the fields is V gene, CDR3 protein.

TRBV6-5	CASSYSAGSGNTIYF
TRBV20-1	CSARDRRRAFF
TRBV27	CASSLSGNQPQHF
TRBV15	CATSRDRGRYMNTEAFF
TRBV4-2	CASSQDQGLAGGETQYF
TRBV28	CASSEPLYNEQFF
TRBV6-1	CASSDWAVNQPQHF
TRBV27	CASSLDRGFAEQFF
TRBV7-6	CASSSDGAYEQYF
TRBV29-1	CSYVDRGHGYTF
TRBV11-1	CASRQSRANVLTF
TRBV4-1	CASSQRGAGVGEQYF
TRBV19	CASKAVGEAREQYF
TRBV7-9	CASSFPHKSANTGELFF
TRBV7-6	CASSLRTGEGNQPQHF
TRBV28	CASSLIPGAYEQYF
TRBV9	CASSSTSQNEQFF
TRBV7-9	CASSPWDSSSTDTQYF
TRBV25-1	CASSEYDSWDNEQFF
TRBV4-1	CASSQDSGDSYNSPLHF
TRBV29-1	CSARAGDRREQYF
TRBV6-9	CASSYQENTEAFF
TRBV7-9	CASSSAGTGGFGTQYF
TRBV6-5	CASSLTREGRNIQYF
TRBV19	CASSSRTGREQYF
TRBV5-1	CASSLEMDEQYF
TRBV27	CASSLSREGDLFF
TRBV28	CASSLPGQIWNTIYF
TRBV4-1	CASSQDVAPSYEQYF
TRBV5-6	CASSWGTGSREQYF
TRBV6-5	CATTPRKGREETQYF
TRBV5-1	CASSPGGFTDTQYF
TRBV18	CASSPPRTGDWEQYF
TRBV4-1	CASSQEGGDSFSSYTF
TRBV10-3	CAISDSLSGRALDEQFF
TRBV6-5	CASSETGDDNEQFF
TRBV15	CATSRRGQGAEAFF